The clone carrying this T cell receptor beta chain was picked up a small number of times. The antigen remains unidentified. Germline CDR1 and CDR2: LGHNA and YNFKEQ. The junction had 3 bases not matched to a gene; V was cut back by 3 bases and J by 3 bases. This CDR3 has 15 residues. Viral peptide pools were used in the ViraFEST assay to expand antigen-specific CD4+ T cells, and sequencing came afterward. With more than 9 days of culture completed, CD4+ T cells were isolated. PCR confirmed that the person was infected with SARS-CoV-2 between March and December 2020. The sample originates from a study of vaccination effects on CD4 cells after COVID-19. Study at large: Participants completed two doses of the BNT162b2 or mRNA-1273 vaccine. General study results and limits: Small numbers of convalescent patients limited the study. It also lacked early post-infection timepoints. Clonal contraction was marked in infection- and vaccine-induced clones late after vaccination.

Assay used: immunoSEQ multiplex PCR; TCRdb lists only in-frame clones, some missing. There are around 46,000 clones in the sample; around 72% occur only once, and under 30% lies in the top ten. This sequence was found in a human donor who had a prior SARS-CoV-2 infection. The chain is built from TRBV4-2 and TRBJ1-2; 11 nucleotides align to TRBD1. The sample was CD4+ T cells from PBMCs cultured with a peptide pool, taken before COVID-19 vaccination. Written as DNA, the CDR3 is TGTGCCAGCAGCCAGGGGACAGGGGGTTACTATGGCTACACCTTC. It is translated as CASSQGTGGYYGYTF.